This T cell receptor beta chain comes out of a study of T cell responses to AZD1222 COVID-19 vaccine. Notes on this clone: Its target is not known.

Findings of the study overall: Researchers report vaccine-associated CD4 TCRs spanning spike, with dominance at 160-218 and 743-854. It was only a handful of AZD1222 recipients who were seropositive at baseline.

The data were produced by immunoSEQ multiplex PCR, yet TCRdb's version contains in-frame clones alone and is incomplete. The sample lists about 67,000 clones; 84% were seen once. This receptor was obtained from an adult in good health. The sequences come from peripheral blood, collected on day 0 of AZD1222 vaccination.

The CDR3 loop reads CASSPERGYGYTF. In DNA form, the CDR3 reads TGCGCCAGCAGCCCGGAGAGAGGGTATGGCTACACCTTC. The rearrangement links TRBV4-3 to TRBJ1-2; D unresolved. The CDR3 covers 13 residues. CDR1 LGHNA and CDR2 YSLEER come from the germline V gene. V lost 4 bases, J lost 5 bases, and 11 bases lay in between.